Listed below are T cell receptor beta chains from one sample, sequenced in a study of blood T cell repertoires in COVID-19. Using immunoSEQ multiplex PCR, the repertoire was profiled, and TCRdb retains in-frame clones only, with some absent. The repertoire holds a few hundred thousand clones, with around 85% as singletons. Sequences were obtained from PBMCs or T cells enriched from blood (not recorded which). The receptors derive from a woman aged 45-59 years who had recovered from COVID-19. Each CDR3 is given with its conserved first and last residue. The D gene is left open where the match is weak. Clone size is shown for a subset of rows, as once, few, many or a class of expanded clone.

size: -
J: TRBJ1-2
D: -
V: TRBV28
CDR3: CAIRDWYGYTF
DNA: TGTGCCATTCGGGACTGGTATGGCTACACCTTC

size: -
J: TRBJ2-5
D: -
V: TRBV12-3/TRBV12-4
CDR3: CASSFFNQETQYF
DNA: TGTGCCAGCAGTTTTTTTAACCAAGAGACCCAGTACTTC

size: few
J: TRBJ2-2
D: -
V: TRBV9
CDR3: CASSVGGGNGELFF
DNA: TGTGCCAGCAGCGTAGGAGGAGGGAACGGGGAGCTGTTTTTT

size: -
J: TRBJ2-2
D: -
V: TRBV2
CDR3: CASSEGRRGQITGELFF
DNA: TGTGCCAGCAGTGAAGGACGGAGGGGACAGATCACCGGGGAGCTGTTTTTT

size: -
J: TRBJ2-5
D: -
V: TRBV29-1
CDR3: CSVEAEGLRETQYF
DNA: TGCAGCGTTGAAGCGGAGGGGCTGCGGGAGACCCAGTACTTC

size: -
J: TRBJ2-3
D: -
V: TRBV18
CDR3: CASSPLWGGFTDTQYF
DNA: TGTGCCAGCTCACCTCTTTGGGGAGGCTTCACAGATACGCAGTATTTT

size: -
J: TRBJ1-6
D: TRBD1
V: TRBV30
CDR3: CAWSVKTGHSPLHF
DNA: TGTGCCTGGAGTGTAAAGACAGGGCATTCACCCCTCCACTTT

size: few
J: TRBJ2-1
D: -
V: TRBV7-2
CDR3: CASSSPGYSYNEQFF
DNA: TGTGCCAGCAGCTCCCCAGGGTACTCCTACAATGAGCAGTTCTTC

size: -
J: TRBJ1-2
D: -
V: TRBV7-9
CDR3: CASSLTLRTAGYTF
DNA: TGTGCCAGCAGCTTGACCCTAAGGACAGCTGGCTACACCTTC

size: -
J: TRBJ1-5
D: TRBD1
V: TRBV19
CDR3: CASSSDRASNQPQHF
DNA: TGTGCCAGTAGTTCCGACAGGGCTAGCAATCAGCCCCAGCATTTT

size: -
J: TRBJ1-6
D: TRBD1
V: TRBV7-2
CDR3: CASSPDRRSPLHF
DNA: TGTGCCAGCAGCCCGGACAGGCGCTCACCCCTCCACTTT

size: -
J: TRBJ2-7
D: TRBD2
V: TRBV11-2
CDR3: CASSLVLAGSYEQYF
DNA: TGTGCCAGCAGCTTAGTACTAGCGGGATCCTACGAGCAGTACTTC

size: few
J: TRBJ1-1
D: -
V: TRBV4-2
CDR3: CASSQAIIGTEAFF
DNA: TGTGCCAGCAGCCAAGCCATAATCGGCACTGAAGCTTTCTTT

size: -
J: TRBJ1-5
D: -
V: TRBV28
CDR3: CASSWVQGNQPQHF
DNA: TGTGCCAGCAGCTGGGTTCAGGGGAATCAGCCCCAGCATTTT

size: few
J: TRBJ2-7
D: TRBD2
V: TRBV10-2
CDR3: CASSDPGLAGYEQYF
DNA: TGCGCCAGCAGTGATCCAGGACTAGCGGGCTACGAGCAGTACTTC

size: -
J: TRBJ2-5
D: -
V: TRBV30
CDR3: CAWSATRETQYF
DNA: TGTGCCTGGAGTGCCACCCGGGAGACCCAGTACTTC

size: -
J: TRBJ1-5
D: -
V: TRBV28
CDR3: CASGQNSNQPQHF
DNA: TGTGCCAGTGGACAGAATAGCAATCAGCCCCAGCATTTT

size: -
J: TRBJ2-3
D: TRBD2
V: TRBV29-1
CDR3: CSVPLAGVTDTQYF
DNA: TGCAGCGTTCCTCTAGCGGGAGTCACAGATACGCAGTATTTT

size: -
J: TRBJ1-2
D: -
V: TRBV28
CDR3: CASGTGTYGYTF
DNA: TGTGCCAGCGGTACAGGTACCTATGGCTACACCTTC

size: -
J: TRBJ1-2
D: -
V: TRBV3-1/TRBV3-2
CDR3: CASSQAGGGGYTF
DNA: TGTGCCAGCAGCCAAGCGGGCGGAGGGGGCTACACCTTC

size: -
J: TRBJ2-2
D: TRBD1
V: TRBV28
CDR3: CASTNRGNTGELFF
DNA: TGTGCCAGCACTAACAGGGGGAACACCGGGGAGCTGTTTTTT

size: -
J: TRBJ2-7
D: TRBD2
V: TRBV5-1
CDR3: CASSLSSGYAYEQYF
DNA: TGCGCCAGCAGCTTATCTAGCGGGTATGCCTACGAGCAGTACTTC

size: few
J: TRBJ1-1
D: -
V: TRBV19
CDR3: CASANRDKTEAFF
DNA: TGTGCCAGTGCAAACAGGGATAAAACTGAAGCTTTCTTT

size: -
J: TRBJ2-2
D: -
V: TRBV4-1
CDR3: CASSQEVRITGELFF
DNA: TGCGCCAGCAGCCAAGAAGTTAGAATCACCGGGGAGCTGTTTTTT